A selection of T cell receptor beta chains follows, all from one sample in a study of T cells after yellow fever vaccination. TCRdb re-called the 5' RACE reads through MiXCR, storing one row per CDR3 protein. This sample has some 670,000 distinct CDR3 sequences; about 12% occur once, and the top ten carry about 16%. This material consisted of PBMCs, taken on the day of the yellow fever booster vaccination. These TCRs come from a man aged 30 to 39 who received the YFV17D yellow fever vaccine. The CDR3 runs from the conserved cysteine through the conserved F or W. The D gene is left open where the match is weak. Clone size appears in some rows only: once, few, many, or a class for an expanded clone.

CDR3 length: 13
clone size: few
J gene: TRBJ1-2
V gene: TRBV6-2/TRBV6-3
D gene: .
CDR3 protein: CASRTGSGYGYTF
CDR3 DNA: TGTGCCAGCAGAACAGGGAGCGGCTATGGCTACACCTTC

CDR3 length: 18
clone size: .
J gene: TRBJ2-3
V gene: TRBV24-1
D gene: TRBD2
CDR3 protein: CATSDFRTSGKGLDTQYF
CDR3 DNA: TGTGCCACCAGTGATTTCCGGACTAGCGGGAAGGGTCTAGATACGCAGTATTTT

CDR3 length: 13
clone size: many
J gene: TRBJ1-5
V gene: TRBV7-2
D gene: .
CDR3 protein: CASSPDMDQPQHF
CDR3 DNA: TGTGCCAGCAGCCCAGATATGGATCAGCCCCAGCATTTT

CDR3 length: 11
clone size: .
J gene: TRBJ1-4
V gene: TRBV29-1
D gene: .
CDR3 protein: CSGVSGRKLFF
CDR3 DNA: TGCAGCGGGGTCTCAGGGCGAAAACTGTTTTTT

CDR3 length: 13
clone size: .
J gene: TRBJ2-7
V gene: TRBV29-1
D gene: TRBD2
CDR3 protein: CSVGAGVAGEQYF
CDR3 DNA: TGCAGCGTTGGGGCGGGAGTAGCGGGAGAGCAGTACTTC

CDR3 length: 14
clone size: .
J gene: TRBJ2-7
V gene: TRBV12-3/TRBV12-4
D gene: .
CDR3 protein: CASSLASRSYEQYF
CDR3 DNA: TGTGCCAGCAGTTTAGCGAGCCGATCCTACGAGCAGTACTTC

CDR3 length: 18
clone size: .
J gene: TRBJ2-6
V gene: TRBV5-1
D gene: TRBD1
CDR3 protein: CASSLAGQGGTGANVLTF
CDR3 DNA: TGCGCCAGCAGCTTGGCAGGACAGGGAGGAACTGGGGCCAACGTCCTGACTTTC

CDR3 length: 13
clone size: .
J gene: TRBJ2-4
V gene: TRBV20-1
D gene: .
CDR3 protein: CSASPLVKDIQYF
CDR3 DNA: TGCAGTGCTTCTCCCCTGGTTAAGGACATTCAGTACTTC

CDR3 length: 15
clone size: .
J gene: TRBJ2-5
V gene: TRBV5-1
D gene: .
CDR3 protein: CASSLNRAGEETQYF
CDR3 DNA: TGCGCCAGCAGCTTGAACAGGGCTGGCGAAGAGACCCAGTACTTC

CDR3 length: 12
clone size: few
J gene: TRBJ2-7
V gene: TRBV7-9
D gene: .
CDR3 protein: CASSSRPTEQYF
CDR3 DNA: TGTGCCAGCAGTTCTCGGCCCACCGAGCAGTACTTC

CDR3 length: 15
clone size: many
J gene: TRBJ1-5
V gene: TRBV4-3
D gene: .
CDR3 protein: CASSQDRGTGQPQHF
CDR3 DNA: TGCGCCAGCAGCCAAGATCGAGGAACCGGTCAGCCCCAGCATTTT

CDR3 length: 12
clone size: few
J gene: TRBJ1-1
V gene: TRBV30
D gene: .
CDR3 protein: CAWRPTNTEAFF
CDR3 DNA: TGTGCCTGGAGACCTACAAACACTGAAGCTTTCTTT

CDR3 length: 17
clone size: .
J gene: TRBJ2-3
V gene: TRBV11-2
D gene: TRBD2
CDR3 protein: CACTGTSGMLSTDTQYF
CDR3 DNA: TGTGCCTGCACAGGGACTAGCGGGATGTTAAGCACAGATACGCAGTATTTT

CDR3 length: 16
clone size: many
J gene: TRBJ2-1
V gene: TRBV6-5
D gene: TRBD2
CDR3 protein: CASSSRTSGRGNEQFF
CDR3 DNA: TGTGCCAGCAGTTCTCGGACTAGCGGGAGAGGCAATGAGCAGTTCTTC

CDR3 length: 13
clone size: .
J gene: TRBJ1-2
V gene: TRBV30
D gene: .
CDR3 protein: CAWRGKGSYGYTF
CDR3 DNA: TGTGCCTGGAGAGGAAAGGGGTCCTACGGCTACACCTTC

CDR3 length: 12
clone size: few
J gene: TRBJ2-5
V gene: TRBV29-1
D gene: TRBD1
CDR3 protein: CSVWTGQETQYF
CDR3 DNA: TGCAGCGTCTGGACAGGCCAAGAGACCCAGTACTTC

CDR3 length: 14
clone size: few
J gene: TRBJ2-1
V gene: TRBV15
D gene: .
CDR3 protein: CATSRDSGSWEQFF
CDR3 DNA: TGTGCCACCAGCAGAGATTCCGGGAGTTGGGAGCAGTTCTTC

CDR3 length: 15
clone size: .
J gene: TRBJ2-2
V gene: TRBV28
D gene: .
CDR3 protein: CASTPVEGAGGELFF
CDR3 DNA: TGTGCCAGCACCCCCGTGGAGGGGGCAGGCGGGGAGCTGTTTTTT

CDR3 length: 15
clone size: .
J gene: TRBJ2-4
V gene: TRBV28
D gene: TRBD1
CDR3 protein: CASSSTGGRKNIQYF
CDR3 DNA: TGTGCCAGCTCCTCCACAGGGGGTCGCAAAAACATTCAGTACTTC

CDR3 length: 13
clone size: many
J gene: TRBJ2-1
V gene: TRBV12-3/TRBV12-4
D gene: .
CDR3 protein: CASRDNTYNEQFF
CDR3 DNA: TGTGCCAGCAGAGACAATACCTACAATGAGCAGTTCTTC

CDR3 length: 13
clone size: few
J gene: TRBJ2-7
V gene: TRBV18
D gene: .
CDR3 protein: CASSRVGPNEQYF
CDR3 DNA: TGTGCCAGCTCCCGGGTAGGGCCCAACGAGCAGTACTTC

CDR3 length: 14
clone size: .
J gene: TRBJ1-1
V gene: TRBV6-1
D gene: .
CDR3 protein: CASRQGVENTEAFF
CDR3 DNA: TGTGCCAGCAGGCAGGGTGTCGAGAACACTGAAGCTTTCTTT

CDR3 length: 16
clone size: .
J gene: TRBJ2-7
V gene: TRBV6-2/TRBV6-3
D gene: .
CDR3 protein: CASRTPSRGYGYEQYF
CDR3 DNA: TGTGCCAGCAGAACACCCTCCAGGGGATACGGCTACGAGCAGTACTTC

CDR3 length: 13
clone size: .
J gene: TRBJ1-4
V gene: TRBV5-1
D gene: .
CDR3 protein: CASSPPDNEKLFF
CDR3 DNA: TGCGCCAGCTCACCCCCGGACAATGAAAAACTGTTTTTT

CDR3 length: 13
clone size: many
J gene: TRBJ1-3
V gene: TRBV29-1
D gene: .
CDR3 protein: CSVEDGVRNTIYF
CDR3 DNA: TGCAGCGTTGAAGATGGGGTTAGAAACACCATATATTTT

CDR3 length: 15
clone size: many
J gene: TRBJ2-7
V gene: TRBV3-1
D gene: .
CDR3 protein: CASSQGHAKGYEQYF
CDR3 DNA: TGTGCCAGCAGCCAAGGACACGCGAAAGGATACGAGCAGTACTTC

CDR3 length: 14
clone size: few
J gene: TRBJ2-7
V gene: TRBV6-1
D gene: TRBD1
CDR3 protein: CASKRLGQGEEQYF
CDR3 DNA: TGTGCCAGCAAGCGCCTGGGACAGGGTGAAGAGCAGTACTTC

CDR3 length: 12
clone size: .
J gene: TRBJ2-3
V gene: TRBV10-3
D gene: .
CDR3 protein: CAISESLYTQYF
CDR3 DNA: TGTGCCATCAGTGAGTCGTTATATACGCAGTATTTT

CDR3 length: 15
clone size: few
J gene: TRBJ1-6
V gene: TRBV7-2
D gene: .
CDR3 protein: CASSLVEGGVSPLHF
CDR3 DNA: TGTGCCAGCAGCTTAGTAGAGGGGGGGGTATCACCCCTCCACTTT

CDR3 length: 14
clone size: .
J gene: TRBJ2-5
V gene: TRBV7-9
D gene: .
CDR3 protein: CASSSYSGRETQYF
CDR3 DNA: TGTGCCAGCAGCTCGTACAGTGGGCGCGAGACCCAGTACTTC

CDR3 length: 15
clone size: .
J gene: TRBJ2-1
V gene: TRBV5-1
D gene: .
CDR3 protein: CASSPILGRDGEQFF
CDR3 DNA: TGCGCCAGCAGCCCTATCTTGGGCCGGGACGGTGAGCAGTTCTTC

CDR3 length: 15
clone size: .
J gene: TRBJ2-1
V gene: TRBV20-1
D gene: TRBD2
CDR3 protein: CSASEATSGLNEQFF
CDR3 DNA: TGCAGTGCTAGTGAAGCGACTAGCGGGCTCAATGAGCAGTTCTTC

CDR3 length: 15
clone size: .
J gene: TRBJ2-7
V gene: TRBV7-2
D gene: .
CDR3 protein: CASSLGQVPYYEQYF
CDR3 DNA: TGTGCCAGCAGCTTAGGACAGGTTCCGTACTACGAGCAGTACTTC

CDR3 length: 16
clone size: .
J gene: TRBJ2-1
V gene: TRBV7-2
D gene: TRBD2
CDR3 protein: CASSSRLAGGAREQFF
CDR3 DNA: TGTGCCAGCAGCTCAAGACTAGCGGGAGGGGCGCGAGAGCAGTTCTTC

CDR3 length: 16
clone size: few
J gene: TRBJ2-3
V gene: TRBV12-3/TRBV12-4
D gene: TRBD2
CDR3 protein: CASSPTSGPNTDTQYF
CDR3 DNA: TGTGCCAGCAGCCCTACTAGCGGGCCAAACACAGATACGCAGTATTTT

CDR3 length: 17
clone size: .
J gene: TRBJ1-5
V gene: TRBV12-3/TRBV12-4
D gene: .
CDR3 protein: CASRTDTTLSSSQPQHF
CDR3 DNA: TGTGCCAGCAGGACGGACACAACCTTATCGAGCAGTCAGCCCCAGCATTTT

CDR3 length: 13
clone size: many
J gene: TRBJ2-5
V gene: TRBV25-1
D gene: .
CDR3 protein: CASSGGGQETQYF
CDR3 DNA: TGTGCCAGCAGTGGTGGGGGCCAAGAGACCCAGTACTTC